This T cell receptor (beta chain) is from a study of human T cells and chemical hapten exposure (dated by TCRdb to about 2021). Context from the whole study: For sensitization, 2% DPC in acetone was applied to a 2 cm by 2 cm area of upper inner arm skin. Patch testing was done on the upper back using Finn chambers containing 0.01% DPC, and results were scored after 6 days according to International Contact Dermatitis Research Group standards. In alopecia patients, the study followed how the peripheral blood TCR repertoire changed in vivo over primary and secondary sensitization to diphenylcyclopropenone (DPC), a hapten. Libraries were pooled for sequencing, and per-sample TCR yields varied mainly because of small differences in library volumes within the pool. Blood for TCR sequencing was provided by twenty-nine alopecia patients at one to four time points (pre-sensitization, 2, 6 and 24 weeks). Throughout the approximately 24-week study period, patients were also given weekly therapeutic DPC doses on the scalp. Most of the patients in the cohort were female, and the cohort covered alopecia areata with under or over 50% scalp involvement, alopecia totalis and alopecia universalis. Blood was sampled from patients pre-sensitization (week 0) and at 2, 6 and about 24 weeks after DPC sensitization.

The library came from RACE. Sequencing relied on a NextSeq 500. During library preparation, unique molecular identifiers were attached to individual cDNA molecules so that TCRs could be counted in a quantitative, reproducible way. From each blood RNA sample, both TCR alpha and TCR beta chains were sequenced. Processing in the source paper ran as follows. A median of approximately 100,000 TCRs per sample was observed, with a range of 23,224 to 690,600. V, J and CDR3 annotation of the TCR reads was carried out using the Decombinator software suite. Every sample was subsampled to the same number of TCRs (28,000) for the PS versus PT1 abundance plots. TCRs were defined as expanded if absent before sensitization and observed at least eight times at the 2-week time point. TCRdb passed the public sequencing reads through fastp at Q25 and MiXCR, retaining productive beta sequences. Entries are consolidated by CDR3 protein sequence, retaining the most common genes and DNA. TCRdb, not the authors, supplied the V and J calls. The table for this sample lists 95,000 to 150,000 distinct CDR3 sequences; approximately 12% of them were counted only once. The leading ten clones occupy roughly 2.8% of the sample.

The time point label, as the study defines it: pre-sensitization, week 0. The treatment or condition label for this specimen denotes: therapeutic diphenylcyclopropenone sensitization with weekly scalp DPC. At every patch-test visit, the blood draw took place before the patch test was put on. To be eligible, patients had to be aged 18 to 70, diagnosed with alopecia and judged suitable for DPC therapy, while pregnant patients were excluded. Unfractionated whole blood was collected in Tempus Blood RNA tubes, and total RNA was extracted from that blood. About this clonotype: This clone's antigen is unknown. Per-base quality was not reported, and no clone a single base away is much larger than it.

Study-level results and caveats: The number of PT1 expanded TCRs positively correlated with patch test score, significant at thresholds 8, 16 and 32 but not 4. Repeated subsampling changed both the strength of the expansion versus patch-test correlation and the threshold at which the correlation became significant. Significantly more large CDR3 similarity clusters were formed by expanded TCRs than by pre-sensitization or healthy control sets, consistent with antigen-driven responses. DPC sensitization did not change how many TCRs were above 1 in 1000 frequency, and no evidence was found of alterations in global repertoire structure. Because all patients had alopecia, a presumed autoimmune disease, the immune response of the patients might differ from that of healthy individuals.

Including cysteine and phenylalanine, the CDR3 has 20 amino acids. The CDR3 DNA has 60 bases and is translated from base 1. Compared with germline, V lacks 0 bases and J lacks 7 bases; bases without a gene match: 21. The germline V gene (reference sequence) specifies LGHDT as CDR1 and YNNKEL as CDR2. This sequence uses TRBV3-1 and TRBJ1-5; 7 bases in the middle match TRBD1. This sequence originates from a woman between 18 and 30 years old with alopecia areata. Some clones in this sample may be carry-over from other donors' samples. The material was whole blood, obtained in connection with sensitization to the hapten diphenylcyclopropenone (DPC). CDR3 region: CASSQEFIGPGQSSKQPQHF. The DNA sequence follows: TGTGCCAGCAGCCAAGAATTTATAGGGCCGGGACAGTCGAGTAAACAGCCCCAGCATTTT.